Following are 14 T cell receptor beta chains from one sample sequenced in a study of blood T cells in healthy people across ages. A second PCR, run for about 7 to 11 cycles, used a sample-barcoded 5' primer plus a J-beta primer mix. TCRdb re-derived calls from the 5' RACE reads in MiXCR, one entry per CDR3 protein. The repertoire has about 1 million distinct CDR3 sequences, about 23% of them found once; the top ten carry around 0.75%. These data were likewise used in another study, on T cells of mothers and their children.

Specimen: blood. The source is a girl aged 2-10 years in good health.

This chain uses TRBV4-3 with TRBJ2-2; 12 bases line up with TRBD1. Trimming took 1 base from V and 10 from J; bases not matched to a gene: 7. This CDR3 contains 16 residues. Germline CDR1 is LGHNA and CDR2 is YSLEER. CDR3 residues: CASSQARDRGLEELFF. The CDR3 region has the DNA TGCGCCAGCAGCCAAGCCCGGGACAGGGGGCTGGAGGAGCTGTTTTTT.

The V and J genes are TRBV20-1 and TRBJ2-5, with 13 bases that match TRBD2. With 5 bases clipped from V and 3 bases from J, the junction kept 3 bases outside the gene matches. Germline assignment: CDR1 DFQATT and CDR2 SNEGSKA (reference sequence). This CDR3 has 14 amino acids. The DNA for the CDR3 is TGCAGTGCTGATGGGACTAGCGGGGAAGAGACCCAGTACTTC. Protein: CSADGTSGEETQYF.

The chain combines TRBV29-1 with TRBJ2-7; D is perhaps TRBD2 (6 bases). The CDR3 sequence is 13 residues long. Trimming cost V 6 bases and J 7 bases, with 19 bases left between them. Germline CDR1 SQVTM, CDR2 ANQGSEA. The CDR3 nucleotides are TGCAGCGTCCAACCGGCAGGAGGGTGGGAGCAGTACTTC. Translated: CSVQPAGGWEQYF.

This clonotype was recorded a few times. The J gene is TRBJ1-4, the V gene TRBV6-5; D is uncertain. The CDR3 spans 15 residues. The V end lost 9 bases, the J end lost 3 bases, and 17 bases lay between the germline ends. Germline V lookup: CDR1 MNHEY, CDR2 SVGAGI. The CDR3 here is CASKTLWGSNEKLFF. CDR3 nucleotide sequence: TGTGCCAGTAAAACGTTATGGGGTTCTAATGAAAAACTGTTTTTT.

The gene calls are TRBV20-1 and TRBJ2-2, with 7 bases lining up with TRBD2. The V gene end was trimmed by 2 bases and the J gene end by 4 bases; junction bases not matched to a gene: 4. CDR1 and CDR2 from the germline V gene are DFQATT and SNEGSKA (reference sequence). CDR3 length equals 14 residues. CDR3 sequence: CSARRAGSTGELFF. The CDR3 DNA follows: TGCAGTGCTAGACGAGCGGGGTCCACCGGGGAGCTGTTTTTT.

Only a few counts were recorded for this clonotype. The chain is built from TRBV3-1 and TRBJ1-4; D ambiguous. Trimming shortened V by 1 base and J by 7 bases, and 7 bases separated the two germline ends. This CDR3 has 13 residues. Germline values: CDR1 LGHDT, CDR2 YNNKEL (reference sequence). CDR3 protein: CASSQASGEKLFF. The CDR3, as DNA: TGTGCCAGCAGCCAAGCGTCCGGTGAAAAACTGTTTTTT.

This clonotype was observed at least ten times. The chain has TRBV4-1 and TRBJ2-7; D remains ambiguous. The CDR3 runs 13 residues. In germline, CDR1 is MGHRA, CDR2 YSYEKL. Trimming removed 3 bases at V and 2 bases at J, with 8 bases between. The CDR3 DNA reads TGCGCCAGCAGCCAGGGCCTAGCCTACGAGCAGTACTTC. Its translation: CASSQGLAYEQYF.

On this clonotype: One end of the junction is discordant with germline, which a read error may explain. This CDR3 reads CASSLTGYLFF. CDR3 in DNA: TGCGCCAGCAGCCTGACAGGGTATTTGTTCTTC. The V call is TRBV5-1, the J call TRBJ2-5; 7 bases are a match to TRBD1. Germline-derived CDR1 and CDR2 are SGHRS and YFSETQ. CDR3 length: 11 amino acids.

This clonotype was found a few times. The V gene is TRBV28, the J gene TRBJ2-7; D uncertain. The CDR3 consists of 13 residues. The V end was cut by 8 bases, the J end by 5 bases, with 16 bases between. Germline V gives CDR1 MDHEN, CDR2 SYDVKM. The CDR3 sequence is CASATTTAHEQYF. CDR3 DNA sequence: TGTGCCAGCGCAACAACCACGGCCCACGAGCAGTACTTC.

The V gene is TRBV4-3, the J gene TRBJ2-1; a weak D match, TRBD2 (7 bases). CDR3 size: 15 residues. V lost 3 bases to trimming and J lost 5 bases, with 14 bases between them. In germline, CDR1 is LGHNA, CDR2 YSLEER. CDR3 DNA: TGCGCCAGCAGCCAGGGAGGGGGGGCTAACAATGAGCAGTTCTTC. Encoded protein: CASSQGGGANNEQFF.

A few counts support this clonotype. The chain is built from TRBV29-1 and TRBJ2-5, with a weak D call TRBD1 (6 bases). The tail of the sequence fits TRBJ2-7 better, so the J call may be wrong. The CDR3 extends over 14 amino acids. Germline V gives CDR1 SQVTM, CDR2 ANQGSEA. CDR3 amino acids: CSVARGLAPYEQYF. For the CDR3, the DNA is TGCAGCGTTGCCAGGGGCCTAGCCCCCTACGAGCAGTACTTC.

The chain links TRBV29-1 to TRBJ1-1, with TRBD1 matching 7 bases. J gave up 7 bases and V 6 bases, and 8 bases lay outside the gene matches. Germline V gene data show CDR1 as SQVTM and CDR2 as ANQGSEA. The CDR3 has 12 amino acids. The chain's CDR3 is CSVSRQGYEAFF. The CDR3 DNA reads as TGCAGCGTCTCAAGACAGGGCTATGAAGCTTTCTTT.

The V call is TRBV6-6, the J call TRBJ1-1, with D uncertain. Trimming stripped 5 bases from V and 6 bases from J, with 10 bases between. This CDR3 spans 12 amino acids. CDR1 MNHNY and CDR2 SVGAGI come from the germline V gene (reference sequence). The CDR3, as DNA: TGTGCCAGCAGTCATACGGAGGCTGAAGCTTTCTTT. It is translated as CASSHTEAEAFF.

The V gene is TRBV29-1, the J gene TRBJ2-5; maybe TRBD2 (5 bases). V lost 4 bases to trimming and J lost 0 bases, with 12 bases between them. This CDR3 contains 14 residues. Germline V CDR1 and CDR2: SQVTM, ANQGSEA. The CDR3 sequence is CSVAGLGYQETQYF. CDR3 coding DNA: TGCAGCGTTGCGGGGTTGGGGTACCAAGAGACCCAGTACTTC.